A single TCR beta chain is shown here with its context. Its antigen is not identified. The data derive from a study of CXCR3-negative and CXCR3-positive naive CD8 T cells. Through 5' RACE with UMI labels, the TRB cDNA libraries were prepared. TCRdb re-called the 5' RACE reads and gives one entry per CDR3 protein, without DNA. The sample's table shows tens of thousands of distinct CDR3 sequences. Study-wide results and caveats: Memory CD8+ cells showed much lower diversity, while both naive subsets displayed comparably high diversity.

CDR1 is SQVTM and CDR2 is ANQGSEA in the germline V gene. The CDR3 totals 13 residues. The TCR was taken from a human donor in good health. Some clones in this sample may be carry-over from other donors' samples. Sequenced input: memory CD8+ T cells from blood. The chain employs TRBV29-1 and TRBJ2-7; without DNA, the TCRdb call of TRBD1 cannot be checked. The CDR3 is CSAQHRGRYEQYF.